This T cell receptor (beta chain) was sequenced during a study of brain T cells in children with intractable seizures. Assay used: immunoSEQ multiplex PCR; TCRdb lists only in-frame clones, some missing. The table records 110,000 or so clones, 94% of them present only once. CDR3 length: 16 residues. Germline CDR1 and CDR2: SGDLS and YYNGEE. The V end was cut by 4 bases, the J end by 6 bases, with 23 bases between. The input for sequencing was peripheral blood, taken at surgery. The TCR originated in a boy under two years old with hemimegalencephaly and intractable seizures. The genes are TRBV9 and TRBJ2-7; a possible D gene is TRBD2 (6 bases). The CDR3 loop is CASSRGTLAVSLEQYF. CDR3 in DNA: TGTGCCAGCAGCCGCGGAACTTTAGCGGTATCACTCGAGCAGTACTTC.